Presented here are 5 T cell receptor beta chains from one specimen sequenced in a study of regulatory T cells in long-lasting Graves disease. Time point defined: newly diagnosed GD, antithyroid drugs for less than 3 months. Scientists built the TCR library using RNA that was extracted from PBMCs. Construction of TCR beta libraries relied on iRepertoire HTBI primers and on Arm-PCR targeting CDR3 regions. Using its own MiXCR run on the multiplex PCR reads, TCRdb lists one record per CDR3 protein. The sample records roughly 440,000 distinct CDR3 sequences, roughly 15% being singletons. The data also belong to a second study, concerning T cells in Graves' hyperthyroidism and ophthalmopathy.

The sample here was peripheral blood mononuclear cells (PBMCs), taken at new diagnosis, from a patient treated with antithyroid drugs. These receptors came from a woman aged 18-29 years with Graves disease.

This clonotype was counted many times. The V gene is TRBV20-1, the J gene TRBJ2-5; D uncertain. The germline CDR1 and CDR2 sequences are DFQATT and SNEGSKA (reference sequence). This CDR3 is 14 amino acids long. Trimming took off 4 bases at V and 5 bases at J, with 17 bases between the two ends. This CDR3 is CSATSILGLETQYF. The DNA of the CDR3 is TGCAGTGCTACATCGATTCTGGGGTTGGAGACCCAGTACTTC.

Regarding this clonotype: One base away lies a much larger clone, so this may be a sequencing read error. CDR3 residues: CASSYRAGGTGETQFF. The CDR3 nucleotides are TGTGCCAGCAGTTACAGGGCGGGGGGAACCGGAGAGACCCAGTTCTTC. The chain is built from TRBV6-2 or TRBV6-3 and TRBJ2-1, with 8 bases fitting TRBD2. V dropped 2 bases and J dropped 13; count of bases not matched to a gene: 16. There are 16 residues in the CDR3. CDR1 and CDR2 (germline): MNHEY, SVGEGT.

This clonotype was detected ten times or more. V usage is TRBV29-1 and J usage is TRBJ2-3, with D hard to call. This CDR3 has 16 residues. V was cut by 1 base and J by 2 bases, with 16 bases left in between. Germline CDR1 reads SQVTM; CDR2 reads ANQGSEA. CDR3 nucleotide sequence: TGCAGCGTTGAAGGCTCTAGTCGCCTAAACACAGATACGCAGTATTTT. Amino acids: CSVEGSSRLNTDTQYF.

The gene calls are TRBV19 and TRBJ2-1; TRBD2 matches 14 bases. Per the germline V gene, CDR1 is LNHDA and CDR2 is SQIVND (reference sequence). The CDR3 has 15 amino acids. V dropped 5 bases and J dropped 7; count of bases not matched to a gene: 4. The CDR3 reads CASSRLAGGPNEQFF. The CDR3 DNA sequence: TGTGCCAGTAGTCGACTAGCGGGAGGGCCTAATGAGCAGTTCTTC.

This clonotype was detected many times. The chain uses TRBV12-3 or TRBV12-4 and TRBJ2-1; D unresolved. The V end lost 3 bases, the J end lost 2 bases, and 11 bases lay between the germline ends. The CDR3 consists of 15 residues. CDR3 protein: CASSLTGSTYNEQFF. CDR3 sequence (DNA): TGTGCCAGCAGTTTGACTGGATCAACCTACAATGAGCAGTTCTTC.